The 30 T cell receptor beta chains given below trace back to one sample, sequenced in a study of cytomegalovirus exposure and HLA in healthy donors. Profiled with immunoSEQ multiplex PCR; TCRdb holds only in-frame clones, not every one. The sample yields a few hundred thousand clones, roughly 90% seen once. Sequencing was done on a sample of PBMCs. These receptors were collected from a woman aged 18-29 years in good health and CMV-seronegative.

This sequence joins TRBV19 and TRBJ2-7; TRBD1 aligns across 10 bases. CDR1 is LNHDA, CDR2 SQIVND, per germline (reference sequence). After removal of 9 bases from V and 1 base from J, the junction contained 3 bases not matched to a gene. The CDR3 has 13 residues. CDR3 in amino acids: CARPGQGSYEQYV. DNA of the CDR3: TGTGCCAGACCGGGACAGGGGTCCTACGAGCAGTACGTC.

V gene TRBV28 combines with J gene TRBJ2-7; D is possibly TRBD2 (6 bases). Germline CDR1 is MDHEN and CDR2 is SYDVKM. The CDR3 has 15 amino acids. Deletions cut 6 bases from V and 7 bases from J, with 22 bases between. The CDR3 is CASSTTTGLKREQYF. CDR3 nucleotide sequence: TGTGCCAGCAGCACGACTACGGGACTCAAGAGGGAGCAGTACTTC. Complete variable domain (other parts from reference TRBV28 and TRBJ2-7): DVKVTQSSRYLVKRTGEKVFLECVQDMDHENMFWYRQDPGLGLRLIYFSYDVKMKEKGDIPEGYSVSREKKERFSLILESASTNQTSMYLCASSTTTGLKREQYFGPGTRLTVT.

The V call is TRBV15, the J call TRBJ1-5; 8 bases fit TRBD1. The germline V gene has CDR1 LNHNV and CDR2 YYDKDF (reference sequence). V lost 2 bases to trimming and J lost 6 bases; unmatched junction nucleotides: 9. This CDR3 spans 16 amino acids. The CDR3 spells CATSRRTQGAGQPQHF. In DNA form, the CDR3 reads TGTGCCACCAGCAGACGTACCCAGGGGGCTGGTCAGCCCCAGCATTTT.

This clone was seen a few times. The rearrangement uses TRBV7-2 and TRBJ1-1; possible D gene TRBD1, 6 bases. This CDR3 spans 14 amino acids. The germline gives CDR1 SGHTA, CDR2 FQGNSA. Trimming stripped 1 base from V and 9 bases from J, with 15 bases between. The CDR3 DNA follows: TGTGCCAGCAGCTTAGAAGTTCTGCGGGGGCAAGCTTTCTTT. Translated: CASSLEVLRGQAFF.

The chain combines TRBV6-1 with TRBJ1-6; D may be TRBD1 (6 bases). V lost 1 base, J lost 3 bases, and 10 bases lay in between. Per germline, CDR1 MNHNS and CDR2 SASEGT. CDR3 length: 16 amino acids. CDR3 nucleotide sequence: TGTGCCAGCAGTGAAGATTTGACAGGCTATAATTCACCCCTCCACTTT. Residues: CASSEDLTGYNSPLHF.

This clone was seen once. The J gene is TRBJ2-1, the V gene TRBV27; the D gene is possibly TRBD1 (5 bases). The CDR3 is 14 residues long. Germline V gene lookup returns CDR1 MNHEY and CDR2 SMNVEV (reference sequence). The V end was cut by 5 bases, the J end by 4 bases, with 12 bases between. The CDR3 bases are TGTGCCAGCAGTGAATTACAGGCATACAATGAGCAGTTCTTC. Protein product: CASSELQAYNEQFF.

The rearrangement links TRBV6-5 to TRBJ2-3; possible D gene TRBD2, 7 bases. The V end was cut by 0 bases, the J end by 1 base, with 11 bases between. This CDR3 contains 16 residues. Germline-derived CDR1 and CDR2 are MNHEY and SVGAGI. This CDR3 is CASSYSGGLGTDTQYF. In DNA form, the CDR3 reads TGTGCCAGCAGTTACTCCGGGGGGCTCGGCACAGATACGCAGTATTTT.

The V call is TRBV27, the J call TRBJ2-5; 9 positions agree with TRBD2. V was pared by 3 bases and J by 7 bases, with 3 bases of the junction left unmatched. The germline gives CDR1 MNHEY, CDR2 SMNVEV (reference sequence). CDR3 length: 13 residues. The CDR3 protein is CASSFSREGTQYF. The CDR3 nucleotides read TGTGCCAGCAGTTTTTCGCGGGAGGGGACCCAGTACTTC.

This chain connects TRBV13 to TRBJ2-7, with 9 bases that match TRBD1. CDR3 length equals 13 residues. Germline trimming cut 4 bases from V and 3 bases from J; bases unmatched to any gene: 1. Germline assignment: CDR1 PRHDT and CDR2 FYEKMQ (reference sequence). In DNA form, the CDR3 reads TGTGCCAGCAGCTGGACAGGGGTCTACGAGCAGTACTTC. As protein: CASSWTGVYEQYF. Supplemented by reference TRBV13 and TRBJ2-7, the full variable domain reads AAGVIQSPRHLIKEKRETATLKCYPIPRHDTVYWYQQGPGQDPQFLISFYEKMQSDKGSIPDRFSAQQFSDYHSELNMSSLELGDSALYFCASSWTGVYEQYFGPGTRLTVT.

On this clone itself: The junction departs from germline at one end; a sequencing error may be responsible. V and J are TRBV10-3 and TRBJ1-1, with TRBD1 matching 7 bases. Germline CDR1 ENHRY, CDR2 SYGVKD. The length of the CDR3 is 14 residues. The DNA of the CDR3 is TGTGCCATCAGTGAGGGCAGGGGGAACGCTGAAGCTTTCTTT. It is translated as CAISEGRGNAEAFF.

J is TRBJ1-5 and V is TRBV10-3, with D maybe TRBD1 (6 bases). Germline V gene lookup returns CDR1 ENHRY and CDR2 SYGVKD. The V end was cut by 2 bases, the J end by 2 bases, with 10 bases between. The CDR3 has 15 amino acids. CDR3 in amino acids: CAISEGSGGNQPQHF. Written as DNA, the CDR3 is TGTGCCATCAGTGAGGGGTCAGGGGGCAATCAGCCCCAGCATTTT.

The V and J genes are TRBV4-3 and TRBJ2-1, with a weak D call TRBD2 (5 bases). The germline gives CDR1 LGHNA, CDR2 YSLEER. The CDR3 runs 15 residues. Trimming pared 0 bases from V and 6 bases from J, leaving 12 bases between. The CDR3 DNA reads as TGCGCCAGCAGCCAAGATAGGCGGGTGGGCAATGAGCAGTTCTTC. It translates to CASSQDRRVGNEQFF.

CDR3 sequence reads: CASSLRTGSYEQYF. CDR3 sequence (DNA): TGTGCCAGCAGTTTAAGGACAGGCAGCTACGAGCAGTACTTC. The V gene is TRBV28, the J gene TRBJ2-7, with 7 nucleotides matching TRBD1. The junction had 4 bases not matched to a gene; V was cut back by 2 bases and J by 3 bases. The CDR3 runs 14 residues. CDR1 is MDHEN, CDR2 SYDVKM, per germline. Based on the CDR3 plus reference TRBV28 and TRBJ2-7, the full variable domain is DVKVTQSSRYLVKRTGEKVFLECVQDMDHENMFWYRQDPGLGLRLIYFSYDVKMKEKGDIPEGYSVSREKKERFSLILESASTNQTSMYLCASSLRTGSYEQYFGPGTRLTVT.

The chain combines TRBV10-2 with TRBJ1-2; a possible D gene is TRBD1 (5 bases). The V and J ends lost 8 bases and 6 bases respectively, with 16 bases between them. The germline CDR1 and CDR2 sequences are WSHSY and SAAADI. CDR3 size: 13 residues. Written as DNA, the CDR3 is TGCGCCAGCTGCTGGACTGCGGGGGATGGCTACACCTTC. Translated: CASCWTAGDGYTF.

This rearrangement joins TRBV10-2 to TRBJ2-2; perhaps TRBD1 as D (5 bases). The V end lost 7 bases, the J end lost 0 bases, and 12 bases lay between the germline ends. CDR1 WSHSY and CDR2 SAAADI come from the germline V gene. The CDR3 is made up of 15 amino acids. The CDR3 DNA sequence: TGCGCCAGCAAGACAGAGACAACGAACACCGGGGAGCTGTTTTTT. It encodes CASKTETTNTGELFF.

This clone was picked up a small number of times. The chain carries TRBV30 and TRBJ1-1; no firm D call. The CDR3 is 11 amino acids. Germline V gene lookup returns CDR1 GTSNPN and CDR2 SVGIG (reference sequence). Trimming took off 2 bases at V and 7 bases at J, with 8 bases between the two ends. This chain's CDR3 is CAWSIQSEAFF. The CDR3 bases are TGTGCCTGGAGTATACAGAGTGAAGCTTTCTTT.

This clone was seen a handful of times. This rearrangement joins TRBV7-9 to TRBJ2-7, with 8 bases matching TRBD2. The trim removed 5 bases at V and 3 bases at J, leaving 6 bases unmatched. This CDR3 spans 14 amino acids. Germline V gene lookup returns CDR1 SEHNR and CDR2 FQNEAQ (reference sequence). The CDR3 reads CASSITGTSYEQYF. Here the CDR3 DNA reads TGTGCCAGCAGCATCACCGGGACTAGCTACGAGCAGTACTTC.

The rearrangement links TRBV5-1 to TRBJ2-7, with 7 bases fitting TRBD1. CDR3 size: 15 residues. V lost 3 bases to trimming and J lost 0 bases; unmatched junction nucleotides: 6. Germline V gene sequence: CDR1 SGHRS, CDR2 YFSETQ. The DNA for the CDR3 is TGCGCCAGCAGCTCCCCACAGGGGAGCTCCTACGAGCAGTACTTC. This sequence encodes CASSSPQGSSYEQYF.

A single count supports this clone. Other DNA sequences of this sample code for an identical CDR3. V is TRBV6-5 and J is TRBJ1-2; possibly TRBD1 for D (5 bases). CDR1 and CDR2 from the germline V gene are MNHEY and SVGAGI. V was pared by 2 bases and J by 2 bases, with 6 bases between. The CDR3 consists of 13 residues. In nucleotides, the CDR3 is TGTGCCAGCAGTTACGGGGGGAACTATGGCTACACCTTC. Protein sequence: CASSYGGNYGYTF.

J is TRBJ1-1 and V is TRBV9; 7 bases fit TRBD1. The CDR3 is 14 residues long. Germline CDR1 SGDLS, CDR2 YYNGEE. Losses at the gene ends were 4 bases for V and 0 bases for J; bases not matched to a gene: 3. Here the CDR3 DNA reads TGTGCCAGCAGCCCCCAGGGGGTGAACACTGAAGCTTTCTTT. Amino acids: CASSPQGVNTEAFF. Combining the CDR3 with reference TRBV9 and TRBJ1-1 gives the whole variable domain DSGVTQTPKHLITATGQRVTLRCSPRSGDLSVYWYQQSLDQGLQFLIQYYNGEERAKGNILERFSAQQFPDLHSELNLSSLELGDSALYFCASSPQGVNTEAFFGQGTRLTVV.

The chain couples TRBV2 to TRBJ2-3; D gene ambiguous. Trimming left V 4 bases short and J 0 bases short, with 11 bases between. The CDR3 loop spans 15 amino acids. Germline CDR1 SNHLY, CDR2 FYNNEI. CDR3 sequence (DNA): TGTGCCAGCAGTGGGGTAGCCCCCAGCACAGATACGCAGTATTTT. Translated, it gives CASSGVAPSTDTQYF. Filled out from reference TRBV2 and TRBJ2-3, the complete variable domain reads EPEVTQTPSHQVTQMGQEVILRCVPISNHLYFYWYRQILGQKVEFLVSFYNNEISEKSEIFDDQFSVERPDGSNFTLKIRSTKLEDSAMYFCASSGVAPSTDTQYFGPGTRLTVL.

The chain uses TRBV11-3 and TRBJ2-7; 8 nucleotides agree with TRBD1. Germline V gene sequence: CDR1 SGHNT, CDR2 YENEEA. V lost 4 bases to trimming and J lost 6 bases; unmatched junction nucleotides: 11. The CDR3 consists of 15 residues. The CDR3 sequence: CASSSGTGEVFEQYF. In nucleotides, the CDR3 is TGTGCCAGCAGCTCGGGGACAGGTGAGGTTTTCGAGCAGTACTTC.

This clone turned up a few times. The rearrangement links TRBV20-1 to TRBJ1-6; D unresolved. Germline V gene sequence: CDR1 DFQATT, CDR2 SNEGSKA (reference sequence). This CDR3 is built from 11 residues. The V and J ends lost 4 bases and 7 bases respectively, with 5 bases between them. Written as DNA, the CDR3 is TGCAGTGCTACCCAGAATTCACCCCTCCACTTT. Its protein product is CSATQNSPLHF.

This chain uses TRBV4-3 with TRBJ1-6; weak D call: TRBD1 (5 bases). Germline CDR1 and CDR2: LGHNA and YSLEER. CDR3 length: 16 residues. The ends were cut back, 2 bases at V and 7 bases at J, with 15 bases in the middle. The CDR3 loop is CASSQRAGMANSPLHF. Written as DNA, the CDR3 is TGCGCCAGCAGCCAAAGGGCAGGGATGGCCAATTCACCCCTCCACTTT.

CDR3 coding DNA: TGTGCCAGCAGTTACTTATTAGCGGGGGGTCACAATGAGCAGTTCTTC. Its translation is CASSYLLAGGHNEQFF. The rearrangement joins TRBV6-5 to TRBJ2-1; 10 bases are shared with TRBD2. The germline V gene has CDR1 MNHEY and CDR2 SVGAGI. The CDR3 is made up of 16 amino acids. V lost 1 base to trimming and J lost 5 bases; unmatched junction nucleotides: 5.

The CDR3 bases are TGTGCCAGCAGATCTGGGGAGCTGTTTTTT. Its protein product is CASRSGELFF. The J gene is TRBJ2-2, the V gene TRBV6-4; D ambiguous. The CDR3 spans 10 residues. CDR1 and CDR2 from the germline V gene are MRHNA and SNTAGT. V lost 6 bases to trimming and J lost 8 bases, with 4 bases between them.

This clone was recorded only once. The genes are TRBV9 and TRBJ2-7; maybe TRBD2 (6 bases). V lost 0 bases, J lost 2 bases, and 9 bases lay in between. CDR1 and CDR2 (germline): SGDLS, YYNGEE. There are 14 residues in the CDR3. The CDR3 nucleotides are TGTGCCAGCAGCGTAGGCGGGACTCCCTACGAGCAGTACTTC. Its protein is CASSVGGTPYEQYF.

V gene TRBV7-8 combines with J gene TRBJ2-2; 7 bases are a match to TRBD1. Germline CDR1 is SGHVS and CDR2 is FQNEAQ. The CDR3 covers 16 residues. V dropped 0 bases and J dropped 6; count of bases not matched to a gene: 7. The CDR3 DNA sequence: TGTGCCAGCAGCTTAGCAATTGTAGGGGGCCCCGGGGAGCTGTTTTTT. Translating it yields CASSLAIVGGPGELFF.

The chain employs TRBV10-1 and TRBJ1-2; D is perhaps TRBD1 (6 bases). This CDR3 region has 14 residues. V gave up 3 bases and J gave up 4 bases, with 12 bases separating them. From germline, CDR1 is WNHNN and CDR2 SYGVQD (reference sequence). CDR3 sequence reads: CASSDRGIGYGYTF. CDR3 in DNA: TGCGCCAGCAGTGATAGGGGGATCGGCTATGGCTACACCTTC.

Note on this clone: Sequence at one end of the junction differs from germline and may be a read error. CDR3 nucleotide sequence: TGTGCTAGCAGCCCACTTAGCGGGGAAGAGACCCAGTACTTC. Translating gives CASSPLSGEETQYF. J is TRBJ2-5 and V is TRBV7-7, with 8 bases that match TRBD2. CDR3 length: 14 residues. Germline-derived CDR1 and CDR2 are SSHAT and FNYEAQ (reference sequence).